A selection of T cell receptor beta chains follows, all from one sample in a study of CD8+CD57+ T cells in acquired aplastic anemia. TCRdb reanalysed the reads using MiXCR and keeps one entry per CDR3 protein. The sample has approximately 150,000 distinct CDR3 sequences, roughly two thirds seen once; the top ten hold 35% to 50%. The sequenced sample was sorted CD4+, CD8+, or CD8+CD57+ T cells (not recorded which) from PBMCs. Every receptor here comes from a human donor with aplastic anemia. Both conserved end residues are part of each CDR3. The order of the fields is D gene, clone size, J gene, V gene, CDR3 DNA, CDR3 protein. D genes are given only for firm matches. Rows give clone size only sometimes, using once, few, many, or a class for an expanded clone.

TRBD2 - TRBJ2-1 TRBV19 TGTGCCAGTAGTCCCCAGGGTAGCGGGGGCTACAATGAGCAGTTCTTC CASSPQGSGGYNEQFF
- few TRBJ1-6 TRBV15 TGTGCCACCAGGGAATCCTATTCAGATAATTCACCCCTCCACTTT CATRESYSDNSPLHF
TRBD1 - TRBJ2-1 TRBV6-2/TRBV6-3 TGTGCCAGCACTCCCGTGACAGGGTATTACAATGAGCAGTTCTTC CASTPVTGYYNEQFF
- - TRBJ1-1 TRBV7-8 TGTGCCAGCAGCTTAGTCGCAGGTCGGGTCACTGAAGCTTTCTTT CASSLVAGRVTEAFF
- - TRBJ1-1 TRBV14 TGTGCCAGCAGCCAAGATATGTCGGGGGACACTGAAGCTTTCTTT CASSQDMSGDTEAFF
- - TRBJ2-7 TRBV7-8 TGTGCCAGCAGCTTAAGGGACTTCTTATCCTACGAGCAGTACTTC CASSLRDFLSYEQYF
- - TRBJ2-3 TRBV10-2 TGCGCCAGCAGACCCACAGGGCCGGGCACAGATACGCAGTATTTT CASRPTGPGTDTQYF
- few TRBJ1-2 TRBV19 TGTGCCAGTAGTCCCCAGACTGTTAACGGTGGCTACACCTTC CASSPQTVNGGYTF
- - TRBJ2-1 TRBV19 TGTGCCAGTAAGGAAACCGGCAATGAGCAGTTCTTC CASKETGNEQFF
- - TRBJ2-7 TRBV7-6 TGTGCCAGCAGCTTGCAGGGCACCGAGCAGTACTTC CASSLQGTEQYF
- - TRBJ2-5 TRBV10-3 TGTGCCACCGGCCCGGGAGAGACCCAGTACTTC CATGPGETQYF
- - TRBJ2-7 TRBV7-7 TGTGCCAGCAGCTTAGACGTAGCCTCCTACGAGCAGTACTTC CASSLDVASYEQYF
TRBD1 - TRBJ1-1 TRBV10-3 TGTGCCATCAGTGCGGGACAGGGGACTAATGAAGCTTTCTTT CAISAGQGTNEAFF
- - TRBJ1-4 TRBV10-3 TGTGCCATCAGTGAGGGAGAAGAAAAACTGTTTTTT CAISEGEEKLFF
TRBD2 - TRBJ2-3 TRBV5-4 TGTGCCAGCAGCCAAGAACCAGCGGGGCTCACAGATACGCAGTATTTT CASSQEPAGLTDTQYF
TRBD1 - TRBJ1-2 TRBV20-1 TGCAGTGCTGTGACAGGGATGGATGGCTACACCTTC CSAVTGMDGYTF
- - TRBJ2-3 TRBV6-4 TGTGCCATCAGTGTCTCGGATACGCAGTATTTT CAISVSDTQYF
- - TRBJ2-5 TRBV7-9 TGTGCCAGCAGCCCCCCCGGGACGGGCCAAGAGACCCAGTACTTC CASSPPGTGQETQYF
TRBD2 - TRBJ2-5 TRBV5-1 TGCGCCAGCAGCTTGGCACTAGCGGGGGGAGAGACCCAGTACTTC CASSLALAGGETQYF
- - TRBJ1-5 TRBV6-5 TGTGCCAGCAGTCCCAGGGTCTATAGCAATCAGCCCCAGCATTTT CASSPRVYSNQPQHF
- many TRBJ2-7 TRBV6-5 TGTGCCAGCAGCAGACAGGGCTCGGGGGACGAGCAGTACTTC CASSRQGSGDEQYF
TRBD2 - TRBJ2-7 TRBV5-1 TGCGCCAGCAGCTTCCCGAGCGGGGGAGCCTACGAGCAGTACTTC CASSFPSGGAYEQYF
- - TRBJ1-6 TRBV19 TGTGCCAGTACCAGGGAGGGCTCGTCACCCCTCCACTTT CASTREGSSPLHF
TRBD2 - TRBJ2-5 TRBV10-1 TGCACCGGCTCGTCGGGACTAGCGGAACAAGAGACCCAGTACTTC CTGSSGLAEQETQYF
TRBD1 - TRBJ2-7 TRBV29-1 TGCAGCGTCTCGGACAGGGGGCTGTCCTACGAGCAGTACTTC CSVSDRGLSYEQYF
- - TRBJ2-7 TRBV7-9 TGTGCCAGCAGCTGGGACAAGAACGAGCAGTACTTC CASSWDKNEQYF
- - TRBJ2-5 TRBV9 TGTGCCAGCAGCGTAGTGGGGGGCCGAGAGACCCAGTACTTC CASSVVGGRETQYF
TRBD1 once TRBJ2-3 TRBV10-3 TGTGCCATCAGTGAGTTGGCCACAGGGGTTGAAGATACGCAGTATTTT CAISELATGVEDTQYF
- - TRBJ1-1 TRBV20-1 TGCAGTGCTAGAAGTACCAGGGCCAGGAACACTGAAGCTTTCTTT CSARSTRARNTEAFF
TRBD1 - TRBJ1-6 TRBV7-6 TGTGCCAGCAGCTTAGGGGGGGACAGGGTTGGCTCACCCCTCCACTTT CASSLGGDRVGSPLHF
TRBD1 - TRBJ1-2 TRBV29-1 TGCAGCGCACGGGACAGGGGAAGTGACTATGGCTACACCTTC CSARDRGSDYGYTF
- - TRBJ2-1 TRBV24-1 TGTGCCACCAGTGATCCCTCCAGGGGTGGAGAGCAGTTCTTC CATSDPSRGGEQFF
TRBD1 - TRBJ1-6 TRBV6-1 TGTGCCAGCAGAGACAGGGCTGCTAATTCACCCCTCCACTTT CASRDRAANSPLHF
- - TRBJ2-7 TRBV4-2 TGTGCCAGCAGCCAGGACTACGGCCTGGACGAGCAGTACTTC CASSQDYGLDEQYF
TRBD1 - TRBJ1-2 TRBV15 TGTGCCACCAGGAGAACCGACAGGGTTAACTATGGCTACACCTTC CATRRTDRVNYGYTF
- - TRBJ1-2 TRBV6-5 TGTGCCAGCAGTTCGCCCAGACAGGCCAAATATGGCTACACCTTC CASSSPRQAKYGYTF
- - TRBJ1-1 TRBV2 TGTGCCAGCGCAGGACCTGAAGCTTTCTTT CASAGPEAFF